These 10 T cell receptor beta chains were all obtained from the same sample, sequenced in a study of blood T cells in healthy people across ages. Together with a sample-barcoded 5' primer, a J-beta primer mix was included in a second PCR lasting about 6 to 11 cycles. TCRdb re-analysed the 5' RACE reads in MiXCR, keeping a single row per CDR3 protein. The repertoire has 800,000 to 950,000 distinct CDR3 sequences, roughly 35% of them found once; the top ten carry approximately 12%. Sequenced input: blood. These receptors all come from a man aged 18 to 35 in good health.

This clonotype was detected once. This chain joins TRBV7-2 and TRBJ2-3, with D hard to call. Germline CDR1 and CDR2: SGHTA and FQGNSA. Trimming removed 0 bases from V and 4 bases from J, with 11 bases in between. CDR3 size: 15 residues. CDR3 sequence reads: CASSLARGASDTQYF. The CDR3 region has the DNA TGTGCCAGCAGCTTAGCACGAGGTGCCTCAGATACGCAGTATTTT.

This clonotype was seen more than once but under ten times. A junction boundary mismatches the germline segment, possibly from a read error. The rearrangement links TRBV2 to TRBJ1-6; D is unresolved. Germline V gene lookup returns CDR1 SNHLY and CDR2 FYNNEI. CDR3 length: 15 amino acids. CDR3 sequence reads: CASSEKQLLGSPPHF. CDR3 DNA: TGTGCCAGCAGTGAAAAACAACTCCTCGGTTCACCCCCCCACTTT.

This clonotype was observed a few times. The gene calls are TRBV7-9 and TRBJ2-5, with 8 bases lining up with TRBD2. CDR3 size: 15 residues. V shed 3 bases and J 3 bases; nucleotides not matched to a gene: 6. Germline V gives CDR1 SEHNR, CDR2 FQNEAQ (reference sequence). CDR3 loop: CASSFEAGEEETQYF. The DNA for the CDR3 is TGTGCCAGCAGCTTCGAAGCGGGGGAGGAAGAGACCCAGTACTTC.

A note on this clonotype: Just one base apart from a much larger clone, this may be a read error. The chain recombines TRBV7-2 with TRBJ2-7; D possibly corresponds to TRBD1 (6 bases). V gave up 5 bases and J gave up 1 base, with 21 bases separating them. The germline V gene has CDR1 SGHTA and CDR2 FQGNSA. CDR3 length: 17 residues. Here the CDR3 reads CASSHNRESLHSYEQYF. CDR3 bases: TGTGCCAGCAGCCACAACAGGGAGAGCCTTCATTCCTACGAGCAGTACTTC.

The chain joins TRBV4-1 to TRBJ1-5; D is perhaps TRBD1 (5 bases). Germline CDR1 reads MGHRA; CDR2 reads YSYEKL. The CDR3 extends over 15 amino acids. V lost 4 bases and J 7 bases, leaving 17 bases between the germline ends. CDR3 coding DNA: TGCGCCAGCAGCCCCATGTGGGGGTCCGGACAGCCCCAGCATTTT. Encoded protein: CASSPMWGSGQPQHF.

The chain is built from TRBV4-2 and TRBJ1-2; D is unclear. With 0 bases removed from V and 5 bases from J, the gap between germline ends came to 7 bases. Germline CDR1 LGHNA, CDR2 YNFKEQ. The CDR3 contains 13 residues. CDR3 protein: CASSQDLVYGYTF. CDR3 DNA sequence: TGTGCCAGCAGCCAAGATCTGGTGTATGGCTACACCTTC.

This clonotype was picked up a small number of times. This sequence joins TRBV10-3 and TRBJ2-7, with 8 bases aligning to TRBD1. CDR1 is ENHRY and CDR2 is SYGVKD in the germline V gene. This CDR3 is built from 14 residues. With V trimmed by 4 bases and J by 7 bases, 9 bases remained unmatched. As DNA, the CDR3 is TGTGCCATCAGTGGGACAGGGTCAGGGGGTGAGCAGTACTTC. As protein: CAISGTGSGGEQYF.

This clonotype was seen many times. The chain combines TRBV12-3 or TRBV12-4 with TRBJ2-4, with unresolved D. V lost 4 bases to trimming and J lost 4 bases, with 5 bases between them. The CDR3 is 12 residues long. The CDR3 DNA sequence: TGTGCCAGCAGTTCCCCTAAAAACATTCAGTACTTC. It translates to CASSSPKNIQYF.

The chain uses TRBV7-2 and TRBJ2-7; no firm D call. The CDR3 runs to 12 residues. Trimming cost V 3 bases and J 4 bases, with 7 bases left between them. Germline CDR1 SGHTA, CDR2 FQGNSA. In nucleotides, the CDR3 is TGTGCCAGCAGCTTGTTCAAATACGAGCAGTACTTC. It encodes CASSLFKYEQYF. Full variable domain (outside the CDR3, taken from reference TRBV7-2 and TRBJ2-7): GAGVSQSPSNKVTEKGKDVELRCDPISGHTALYWYRQSLGQGLEFLIYFQGNSAPDKSGLPSDRFSAERTGGSVSTLTIQRTQQEDSAVYLCASSLFKYEQYFGPGTRLTVT.

The chain employs TRBV6-5 and TRBJ1-1, with D maybe TRBD1 (6 bases). The length of the CDR3 is 13 residues. The V and J ends lost 8 bases and 5 bases respectively, with 15 bases between them. CDR1 and CDR2 (germline): MNHEY, SVGAGI. The CDR3 reads CASGKGVLTEAFF. The CDR3 DNA reads TGTGCCAGCGGGAAGGGGGTTTTAACTGAAGCTTTCTTT.